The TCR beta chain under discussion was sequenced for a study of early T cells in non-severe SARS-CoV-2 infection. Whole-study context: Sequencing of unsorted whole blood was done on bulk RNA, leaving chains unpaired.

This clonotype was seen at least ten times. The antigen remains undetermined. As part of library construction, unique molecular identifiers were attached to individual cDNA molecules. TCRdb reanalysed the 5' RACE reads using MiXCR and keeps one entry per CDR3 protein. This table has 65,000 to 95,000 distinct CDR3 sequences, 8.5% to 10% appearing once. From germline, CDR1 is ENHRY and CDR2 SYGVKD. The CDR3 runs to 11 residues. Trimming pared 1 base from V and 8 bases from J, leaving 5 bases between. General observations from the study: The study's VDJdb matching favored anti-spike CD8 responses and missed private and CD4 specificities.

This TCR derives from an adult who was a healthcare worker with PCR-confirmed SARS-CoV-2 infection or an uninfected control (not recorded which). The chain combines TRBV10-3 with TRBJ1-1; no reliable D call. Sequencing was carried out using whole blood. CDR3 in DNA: TGTGCCATCAGTGAGTTGACGGAAGCTTTCTTT. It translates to CAISELTEAFF.